This T cell receptor (beta chain) came from a study of blood T cell repertoires in COVID-19. Study summary: Sites across the United States, Italy and Spain contributed samples from acute and convalescent COVID-19.

CDR3 length: 14 amino acids. Looked up from germline, CDR1 is LGHDT and CDR2 is YNNKEL (reference sequence). Trimming removed 5 bases from V and 1 base from J; junction bases left unmatched: 5. The assay was immunoSEQ multiplex PCR, and TCRdb's table has in-frame clones only and misses some. The sample has around 130,000 clones; almost 85% are singletons. Sequenced sample: peripheral blood. The rearrangement uses TRBV3-1 (or the pseudogene TRBV3-2) and TRBJ2-7, with 7 bases aligning to TRBD1. This TCR was sampled from a man in his fifties or sixties with acute or convalescent COVID-19. The CDR3 loop reads CASSYPGQSYEQYF. DNA of the CDR3: TGTGCCAGCAGCTATCCGGGACAGTCCTACGAGCAGTACTTC.